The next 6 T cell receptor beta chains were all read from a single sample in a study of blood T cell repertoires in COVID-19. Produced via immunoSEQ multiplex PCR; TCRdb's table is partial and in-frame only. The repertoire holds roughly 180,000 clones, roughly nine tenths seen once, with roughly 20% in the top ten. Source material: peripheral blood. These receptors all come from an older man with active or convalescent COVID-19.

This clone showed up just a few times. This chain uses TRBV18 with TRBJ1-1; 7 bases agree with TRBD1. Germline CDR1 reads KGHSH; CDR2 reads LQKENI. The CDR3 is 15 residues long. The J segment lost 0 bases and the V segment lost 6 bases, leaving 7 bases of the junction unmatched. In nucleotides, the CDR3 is TGTGCCAGCTCCCCCGACAGGGCCATGAACACTGAAGCTTTCTTT. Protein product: CASSPDRAMNTEAFF.

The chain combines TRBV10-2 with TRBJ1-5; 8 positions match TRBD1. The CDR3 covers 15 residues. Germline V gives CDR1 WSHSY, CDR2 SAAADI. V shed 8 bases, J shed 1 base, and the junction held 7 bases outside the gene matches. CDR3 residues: CASAQQGASNQPQHF. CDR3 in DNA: TGCGCCAGCGCCCAGCAGGGGGCAAGCAATCAGCCCCAGCATTTT.

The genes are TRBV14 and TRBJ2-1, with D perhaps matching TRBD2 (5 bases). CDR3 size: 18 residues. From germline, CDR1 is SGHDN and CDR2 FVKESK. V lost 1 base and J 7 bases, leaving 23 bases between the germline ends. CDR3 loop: CASSQAPHGSALGNEQFF. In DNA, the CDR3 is TGTGCCAGCAGCCAAGCCCCCCACGGTAGCGCCTTAGGGAATGAGCAGTTCTTC.

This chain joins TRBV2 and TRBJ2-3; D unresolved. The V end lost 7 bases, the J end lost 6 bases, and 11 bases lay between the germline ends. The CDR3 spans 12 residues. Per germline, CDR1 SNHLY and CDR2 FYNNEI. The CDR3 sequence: CASNVGLDTQYF. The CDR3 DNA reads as TGTGCCAGCAACGTCGGGTTGGATACGCAGTATTTT.

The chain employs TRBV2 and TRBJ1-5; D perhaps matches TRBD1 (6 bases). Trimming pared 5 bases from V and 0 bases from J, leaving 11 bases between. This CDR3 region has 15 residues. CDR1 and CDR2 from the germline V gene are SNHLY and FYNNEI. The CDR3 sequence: CASSWDIHSNQPQHF. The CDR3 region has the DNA TGTGCCAGCAGTTGGGACATCCATAGCAATCAGCCCCAGCATTTT.

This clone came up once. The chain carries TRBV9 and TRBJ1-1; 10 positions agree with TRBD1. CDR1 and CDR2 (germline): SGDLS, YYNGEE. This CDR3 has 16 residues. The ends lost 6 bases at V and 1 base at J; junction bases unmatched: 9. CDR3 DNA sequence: TGTGCCAGCATGCCCCCAAGGGACAGGGGGAACACTGAAGCTTTCTTT. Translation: CASMPPRDRGNTEAFF.